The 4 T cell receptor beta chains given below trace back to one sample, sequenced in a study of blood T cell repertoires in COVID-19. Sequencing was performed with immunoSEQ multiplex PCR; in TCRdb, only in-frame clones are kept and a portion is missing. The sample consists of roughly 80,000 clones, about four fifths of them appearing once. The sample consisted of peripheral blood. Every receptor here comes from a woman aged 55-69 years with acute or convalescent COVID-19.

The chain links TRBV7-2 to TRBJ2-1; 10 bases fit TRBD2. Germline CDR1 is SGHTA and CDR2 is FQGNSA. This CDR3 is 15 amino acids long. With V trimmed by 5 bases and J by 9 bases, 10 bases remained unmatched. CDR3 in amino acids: CASSRTAGGMFEQFF. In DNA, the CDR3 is TGTGCCAGCAGCCGGACAGCGGGAGGGATGTTTGAGCAGTTCTTC.

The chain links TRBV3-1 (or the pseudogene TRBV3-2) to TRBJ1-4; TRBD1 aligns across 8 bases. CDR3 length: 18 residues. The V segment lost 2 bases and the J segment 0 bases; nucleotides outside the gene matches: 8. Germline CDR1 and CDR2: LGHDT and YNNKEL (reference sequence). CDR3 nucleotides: TGTGCCAGCAGCCAAAGAGGGACAGGCGCCTCAACTAATGAAAAACTGTTTTTT. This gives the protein CASSQRGTGASTNEKLFF.

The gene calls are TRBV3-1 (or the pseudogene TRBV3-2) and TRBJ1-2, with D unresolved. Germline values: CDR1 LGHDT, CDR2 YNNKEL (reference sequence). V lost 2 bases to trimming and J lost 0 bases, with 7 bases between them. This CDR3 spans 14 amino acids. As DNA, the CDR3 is TGTGCCAGCAGCCAACAGGCCTCTAACTATGGCTACACCTTC. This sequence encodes CASSQQASNYGYTF.

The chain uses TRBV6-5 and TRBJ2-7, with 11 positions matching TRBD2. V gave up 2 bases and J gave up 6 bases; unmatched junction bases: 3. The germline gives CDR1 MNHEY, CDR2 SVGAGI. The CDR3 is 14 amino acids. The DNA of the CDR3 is TGTGCCAGCAGTTACCTGCTAGCGGGAGGCGAGCAGTACTTC. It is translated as CASSYLLAGGEQYF.